Described below is a single TCR beta chain sequence and its context. These data belong to a study of naive and memory T cell subsets. Two oligonucleotides, mixed equimolar, formed the beta constant-region primer covering TRBC1 and TRBC2. The cDNA 3' end received a ligated single-stranded oligonucleotide carrying the SP2 primer and a 12-nucleotide UMI. A single record per CDR3 protein comes from TCRdb applying MiXCR to the UMI-ligation and nested PCR reads. The data contain some 85,000 distinct CDR3 sequences, under 15% of them singletons. The CDR3 runs 14 residues. V lost 4 bases and J lost 5; bases outside the gene matches: 7. In germline, CDR1 is SGHRS, CDR2 YFSETQ.

This chain joins TRBV5-1 and TRBJ2-5; 8 nucleotides line up with TRBD2. The receptor was isolated from a human donor in good health. The sequenced sample was central memory CD4+ T cells from blood. The chain's CDR3 is CASSLQRERETQYF. As DNA, the CDR3 is TGCGCCAGCAGCCTCCAGCGGGAGCGGGAGACCCAGTACTTC. Combining the CDR3 with reference TRBV5-1 and TRBJ2-5 gives the whole variable domain KAGVTQTPRYLIKTRGQQVTLSCSPISGHRSVSWYQQTPGQGLQFLFEYFSETQRNKGNFPGRFSGRQFSNSRSEMNVSTLELGDSALYLCASSLQRERETQYFGPGTRLLVL.